This T cell receptor beta chain was recorded in a study of tissue T cells after allogeneic stem cell transplantation. Study-wide background: Of the grafts for graft-versus-host disease patients, four were unmodified and three CD34-selected.

Study-wide findings and caveats: Across patients, clones rarely overlapped, yet motif clusters were shared tissue-specifically. Anatomically similar tissues had similar TCR repertoires within each patient.

On this clone: What it binds is unknown.

CDR3 sequences, V/J genes, frequencies and template counts came from survey-depth TCRbeta sequencing. TCRdb's copy holds only in-frame clones and misses some; the assay was immunoSEQ multiplex PCR. The sample yields about 28,000 clones, 85% seen once. Here the sequenced sample was blood, taken before transplantation. This TCR derives from a woman aged 18-49 years who later had graft-versus-host disease after an allogeneic stem cell transplant.

CDR3 residues: CASSLYPEANYGYTF. The CDR3 coding sequence is TGCGCCAGCAGCTTGTATCCAGAAGCTAACTATGGCTACACCTTC. V gene TRBV5-1 combines with J gene TRBJ1-2, with D unclear. CDR3 length: 15 amino acids. The V end was cut by 1 base, the J end by 0 bases, with 10 bases between. Germline assignment: CDR1 SGHRS and CDR2 YFSETQ.